The 8 T cell receptor beta chains listed next were all sequenced from one sample in a study of blood T cells in healthy people across ages. The use of a sample-barcoded 5' primer and a J-beta primer mix characterized a second PCR of roughly 6 to 12 cycles. TCRdb itself ran the 5' RACE reads through MiXCR, one entry per CDR3 protein. The repertoire holds around 1.5 million distinct CDR3 sequences, with roughly a third as singletons. Material: blood. Receptors originate from a woman in her thirties in good health.

This chain uses TRBV21-1 with TRBJ2-1; the table's D call, TRBD1, was not checked against the DNA. TRBV21-1 is a recognized pseudogene. This CDR3 has 16 amino acids. CDR3 coding DNA: TGTGCCCCCTGGAGGGGCGGGACCGCACGCTACAATGAGCAGTTCTTC. Protein sequence: CAPWRGGTARYNEQFF.

This clonotype was recorded a few times. V usage is TRBV13 and J usage is TRBJ2-1; D possibly corresponds to TRBD2 (6 bases). V was pared by 1 base and J by 0 bases, with 10 bases between. From germline, CDR1 is PRHDT and CDR2 FYEKMQ (reference sequence). The CDR3 consists of 16 residues. CDR3 residues: CASSLVGGPSYNEQFF. Written as DNA, the CDR3 is TGTGCCAGCAGCTTAGTCGGGGGACCCTCCTACAATGAGCAGTTCTTC.

This clonotype was observed at least ten times. The V and J genes are TRBV4-1 and TRBJ2-3; D is unclear. There are 13 residues in the CDR3. Germline V gene sequence: CDR1 MGHRA, CDR2 YSYEKL. The V gene lost 3 bases and the J gene lost 4 bases, with 8 bases spanning the gap. As DNA, the CDR3 is TGCGCCAGCAGCCAGAGACTCCCAGATACGCAGTATTTT. Amino acid sequence: CASSQRLPDTQYF.

This clonotype was counted a few times. The chain combines TRBV28 with TRBJ2-1; the match to TRBD1 covers 8 bases. The V segment lost 7 bases and the J segment 4 bases; nucleotides outside the gene matches: 12. This CDR3 has 16 residues. CDR1 MDHEN and CDR2 SYDVKM come from the germline V gene. CDR3 DNA sequence: TGTGCCAGCACCCGATCCGGGACAGGAACTTACAATGAGCAGTTCTTC. This gives the protein CASTRSGTGTYNEQFF.

This clonotype was counted many times. The chain is built from TRBV12-3 or TRBV12-4 and TRBJ2-7; D call uncertain. This CDR3 is 11 amino acids long. The V gene lost 5 bases and the J gene lost 2 bases, with 4 bases spanning the gap. Written as DNA, the CDR3 is TGTGCCAGCAGTAACACCTACGAGCAGTACTTC. Translated, it gives CASSNTYEQYF.

CDR3 bases: TGTGCCAGCAGCCCCCATGGTGGCGGGGGGACACACAATGAGCAGTTCTTC. This encodes CASSPHGGGGTHNEQFF. This rearrangement joins TRBV7-3 to TRBJ2-1; TRBD2 matches 8 bases. Per the germline V gene, CDR1 is SGHTA and CDR2 is FQGTGA. CDR3 length equals 17 residues. The trim removed 5 bases at V and 5 bases at J, leaving 14 bases unmatched.

This clonotype has just a few counts. The V gene is TRBV25-1, the J gene TRBJ2-3, with 8 bases lining up with TRBD1. Per the germline V gene, CDR1 is MGHDK and CDR2 is SYGVNS. J lost 3 bases, V lost 7 bases, and 9 bases had no gene match. This CDR3 contains 15 residues. The CDR3 reads CASKQGGIMTDTQYF. In nucleotides, the CDR3 is TGTGCCAGCAAACAGGGGGGTATTATGACAGATACGCAGTATTTT. The whole variable domain, filled in from reference TRBV25-1 and TRBJ2-3, reads EADIYQTPRYLVIGTGKKITLECSQTMGHDKMYWYQQDPGMELHLIHYSYGVNSTEKGDLSSESTVSRIRTEHFPLTLESARPSHTSQYLCASKQGGIMTDTQYFGPGTRLTVL.

This clonotype was recorded a few times. This chain links TRBV12-3 or TRBV12-4 with TRBJ2-5; D may correspond to TRBD1 or TRBD2 (5 bases each). There are 17 residues in the CDR3. V lost 5 bases to trimming and J lost 5 bases, with 24 bases between them. The CDR3 DNA sequence: TGTGCCAGCAGTCCCCCCAATCCGGGACGCGGTCGGGAGACCCAGTACTTC. Translation: CASSPPNPGRGRETQYF.